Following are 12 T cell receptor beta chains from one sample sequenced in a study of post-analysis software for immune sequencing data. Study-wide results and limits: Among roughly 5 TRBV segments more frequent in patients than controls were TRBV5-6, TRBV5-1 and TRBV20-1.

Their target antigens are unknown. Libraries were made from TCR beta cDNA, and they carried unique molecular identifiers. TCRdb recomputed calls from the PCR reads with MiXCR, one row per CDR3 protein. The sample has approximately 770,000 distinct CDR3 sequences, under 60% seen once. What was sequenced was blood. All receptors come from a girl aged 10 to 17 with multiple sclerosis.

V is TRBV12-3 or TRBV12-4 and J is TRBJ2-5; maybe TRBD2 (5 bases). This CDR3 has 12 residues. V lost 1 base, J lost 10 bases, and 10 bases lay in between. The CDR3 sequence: CASSLGREGQYF. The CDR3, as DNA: TGTGCCAGCAGTTTAGGACGAGAGGGCCAGTACTTC.

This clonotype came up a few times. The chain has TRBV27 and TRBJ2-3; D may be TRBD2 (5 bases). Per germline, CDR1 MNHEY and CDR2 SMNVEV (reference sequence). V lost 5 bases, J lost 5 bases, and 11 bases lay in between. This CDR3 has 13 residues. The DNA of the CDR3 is TGTGCCAGCAGTCGGGATCTCAGAGATACGCAGTATTTT. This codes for CASSRDLRDTQYF.

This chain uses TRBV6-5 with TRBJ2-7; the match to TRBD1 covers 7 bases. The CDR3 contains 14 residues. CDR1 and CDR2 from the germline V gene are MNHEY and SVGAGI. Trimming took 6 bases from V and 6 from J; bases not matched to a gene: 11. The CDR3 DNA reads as TGTGCCAGCAGCCAACAGGGGCGGTTTGGCGAGCAGTACTTC. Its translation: CASSQQGRFGEQYF.

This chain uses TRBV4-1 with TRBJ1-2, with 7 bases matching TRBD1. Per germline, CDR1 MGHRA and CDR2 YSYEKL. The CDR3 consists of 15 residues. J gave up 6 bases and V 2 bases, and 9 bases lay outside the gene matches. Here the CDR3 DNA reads TGCGCCAGCAGCCAAACGGGGACAGCCGATAATGGCTACACCTTC. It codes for CASSQTGTADNGYTF.

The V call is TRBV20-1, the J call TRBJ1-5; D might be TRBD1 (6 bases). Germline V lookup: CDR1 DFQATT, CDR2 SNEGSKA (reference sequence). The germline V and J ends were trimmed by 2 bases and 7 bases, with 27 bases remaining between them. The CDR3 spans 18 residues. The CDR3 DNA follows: TGCAGTGCTAGATCGACAGGCAGAGCCTCTACCGTTGAACAGCCCCAGCATTTT. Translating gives CSARSTGRASTVEQPQHF.

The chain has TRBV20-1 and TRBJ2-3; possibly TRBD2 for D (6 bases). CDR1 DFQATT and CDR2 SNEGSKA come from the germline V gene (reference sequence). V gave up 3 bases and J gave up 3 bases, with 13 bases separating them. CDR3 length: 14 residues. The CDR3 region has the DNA TGCAGTGCTAGGGCGGGGTTATCGACAGATACGCAGTATTTT. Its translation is CSARAGLSTDTQYF.

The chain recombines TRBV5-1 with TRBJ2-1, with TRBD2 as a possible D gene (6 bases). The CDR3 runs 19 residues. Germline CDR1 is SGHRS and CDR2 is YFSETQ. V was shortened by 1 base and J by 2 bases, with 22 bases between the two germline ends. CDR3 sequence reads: CASSLTQGGGTGPYNEQFF. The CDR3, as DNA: TGCGCCAGCAGCTTGACCCAGGGAGGCGGGACCGGTCCCTACAATGAGCAGTTCTTC.

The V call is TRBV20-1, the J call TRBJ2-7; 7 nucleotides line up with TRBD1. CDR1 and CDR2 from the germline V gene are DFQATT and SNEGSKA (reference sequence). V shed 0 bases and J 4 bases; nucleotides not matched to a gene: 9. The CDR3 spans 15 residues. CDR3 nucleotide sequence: TGCAGTGCTAGAGATCAGAGGGGGCGCGGGTACGAGCAGTACTTC. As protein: CSARDQRGRGYEQYF.

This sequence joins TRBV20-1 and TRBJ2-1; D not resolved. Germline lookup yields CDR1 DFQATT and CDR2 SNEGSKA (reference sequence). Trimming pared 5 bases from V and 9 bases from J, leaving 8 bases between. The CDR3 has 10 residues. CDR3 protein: CSAWWVEQFF. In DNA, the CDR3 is TGCAGTGCTTGGTGGGTTGAGCAGTTCTTC.

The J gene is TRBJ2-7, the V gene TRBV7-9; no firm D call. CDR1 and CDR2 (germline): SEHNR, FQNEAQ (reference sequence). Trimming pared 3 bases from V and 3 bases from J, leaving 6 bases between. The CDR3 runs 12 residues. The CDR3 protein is CASSFVSYEQYF. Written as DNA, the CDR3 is TGTGCCAGCAGCTTTGTCAGCTACGAGCAGTACTTC.

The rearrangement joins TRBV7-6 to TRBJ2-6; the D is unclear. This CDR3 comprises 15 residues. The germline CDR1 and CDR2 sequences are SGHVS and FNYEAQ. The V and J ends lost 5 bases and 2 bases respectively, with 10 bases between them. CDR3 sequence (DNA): TGTGCCAGCAGCGGATTCATGGCTGGGGCCAACGTCCTGACTTTC. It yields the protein CASSGFMAGANVLTF.

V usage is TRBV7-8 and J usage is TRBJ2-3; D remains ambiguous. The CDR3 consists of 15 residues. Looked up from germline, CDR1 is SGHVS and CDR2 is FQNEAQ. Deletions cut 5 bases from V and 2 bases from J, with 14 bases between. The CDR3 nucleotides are TGTGCCAGCAGCGACCTACTGGAGTACACAGATACGCAGTATTTT. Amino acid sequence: CASSDLLEYTDTQYF.